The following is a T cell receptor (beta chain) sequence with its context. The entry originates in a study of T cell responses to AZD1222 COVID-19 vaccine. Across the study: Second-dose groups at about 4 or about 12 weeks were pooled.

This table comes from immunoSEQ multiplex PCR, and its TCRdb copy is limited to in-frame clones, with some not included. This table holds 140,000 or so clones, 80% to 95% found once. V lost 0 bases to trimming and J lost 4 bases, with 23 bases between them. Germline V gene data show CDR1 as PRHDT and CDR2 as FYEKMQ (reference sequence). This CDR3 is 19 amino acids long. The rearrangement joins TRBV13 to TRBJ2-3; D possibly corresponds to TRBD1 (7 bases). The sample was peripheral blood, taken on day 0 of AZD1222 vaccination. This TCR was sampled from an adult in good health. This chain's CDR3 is CASSLGLRGQITSSDTQYF. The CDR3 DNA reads TGTGCCAGCAGCTTAGGCCTTAGGGGACAGATTACTAGCTCAGATACGCAGTATTTT.